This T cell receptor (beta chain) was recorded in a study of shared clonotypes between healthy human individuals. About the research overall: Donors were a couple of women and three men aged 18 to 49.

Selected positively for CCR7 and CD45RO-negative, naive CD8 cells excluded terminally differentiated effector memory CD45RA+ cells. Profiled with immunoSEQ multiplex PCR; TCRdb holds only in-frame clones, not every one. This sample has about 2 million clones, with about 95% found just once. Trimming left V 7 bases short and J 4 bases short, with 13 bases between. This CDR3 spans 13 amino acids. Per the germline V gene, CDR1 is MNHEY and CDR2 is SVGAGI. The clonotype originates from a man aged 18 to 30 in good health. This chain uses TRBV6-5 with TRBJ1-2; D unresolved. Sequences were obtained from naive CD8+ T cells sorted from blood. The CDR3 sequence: CASTGLFGYGYTF. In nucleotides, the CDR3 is TGTGCCAGCACCGGACTTTTCGGCTATGGCTACACCTTC.